Below, one T cell receptor (beta chain) is given with its context. It was into CD45RA+ naive and CD45RA-negative memory subsets that the CD4+ cells were split. CDR1 is SQVTM, CDR2 ANQGSEA, per germline. The V end lost 4 bases, the J end lost 2 bases, and 14 bases lay between the germline ends. The CDR3 extends over 14 amino acids. The sample belongs to a study of shared clonotypes between healthy human individuals. Sequencing was performed with immunoSEQ multiplex PCR; in TCRdb, only in-frame clones are kept and a portion is missing. In the table there are roughly 2 million clones, around 95% of which are singletons.

This chain uses TRBV29-1 with TRBJ1-1, with D tentatively TRBD1 (5 bases). The sequenced material came from naive CD4+ T cells sorted from blood. Regarding subset: CD45RA+ positively selected. The clonotype was recovered from a man aged 18-30 years in good health. The DNA of the CDR3 is TGCAGCGTTGGAGAGGGGACCGCAAACACTGAAGCTTTCTTT. Translation: CSVGEGTANTEAFF.